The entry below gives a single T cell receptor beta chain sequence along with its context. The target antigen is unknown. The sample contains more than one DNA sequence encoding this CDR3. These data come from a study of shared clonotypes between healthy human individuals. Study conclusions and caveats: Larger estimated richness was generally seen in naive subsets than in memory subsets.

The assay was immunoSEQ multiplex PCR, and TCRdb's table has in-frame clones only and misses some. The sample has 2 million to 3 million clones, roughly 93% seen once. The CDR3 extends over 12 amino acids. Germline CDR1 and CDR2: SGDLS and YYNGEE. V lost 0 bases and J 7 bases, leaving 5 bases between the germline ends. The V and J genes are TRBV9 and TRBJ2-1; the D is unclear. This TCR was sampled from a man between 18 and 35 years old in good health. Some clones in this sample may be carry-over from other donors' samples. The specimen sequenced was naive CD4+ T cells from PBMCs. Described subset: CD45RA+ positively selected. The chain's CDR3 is CASSVDQNEQFF. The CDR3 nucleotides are TGTGCCAGCAGCGTAGACCAGAATGAGCAGTTCTTC.